One sample yielded the 19 T cell receptor beta chains listed below, sequenced in a study of PD-L1 blockade in urothelial cancer. TCRdb's copy holds only in-frame clones and misses some; the assay was immunoSEQ multiplex PCR. The repertoire holds 41,000 or so clones, with roughly 85% as singletons. Time point indicated: peripheral blood 6 weeks after treatment start. Sequencing was performed on PBMCs, taken around atezolizumab (anti-PD-L1) treatment. The receptors derive from a man between 70 and 80 years old with urothelial cancer.

The rearrangement links TRBV30 to TRBJ2-5; D perhaps matches TRBD2 (7 bases). V lost 0 bases and J 4 bases, leaving 12 bases between the germline ends. The germline V gene has CDR1 GTSNPN and CDR2 SVGIG (reference sequence). The CDR3 sequence is 14 residues long. The CDR3 DNA sequence: TGTGCCTGGAGTGTAGGGGGGGGTGGAGAGACCCAGTACTTC. It encodes CAWSVGGGGETQYF.

This clone came up a few times. The gene calls are TRBV7-9 and TRBJ1-2, with D hard to call. The CDR3 totals 13 residues. V lost 5 bases, J lost 4 bases, and 11 bases lay in between. Germline CDR1 is SEHNR and CDR2 is FQNEAQ (reference sequence). As DNA, the CDR3 is TGTGCCAGCAGCGTAGACCCTATCTATGGCTACACCTTC. Translation gives CASSVDPIYGYTF.

The chain links TRBV27 to TRBJ2-5; 11 positions match TRBD2. The CDR3 is 17 amino acids. With V trimmed by 5 bases and J by 5 bases, 13 bases remained unmatched. Looked up from germline, CDR1 is MNHEY and CDR2 is SMNVEV (reference sequence). The CDR3 loop reads CASSPLDLAGGQETQYF. The CDR3, as DNA: TGTGCCAGCAGTCCTTTGGATTTAGCGGGAGGGCAGGAGACCCAGTACTTC.

This clone was picked up one time. The genes are TRBV7-9 and TRBJ2-7; weak D call: TRBD2 (5 bases). This CDR3 is built from 12 residues. The germline CDR1 and CDR2 sequences are SEHNR and FQNEAQ (reference sequence). V was pared by 5 bases and J by 2 bases, with 7 bases between. The CDR3: CASSPGTYEQYF. As DNA, the CDR3 is TGTGCCAGCAGCCCCGGGACCTACGAGCAGTACTTC.

Written as DNA, the CDR3 is TGCGCCAGCAGCGTGGAACCGAGGAACACTGAAGCTTTCTTT. Translating gives CASSVEPRNTEAFF. This chain uses TRBV5-1 with TRBJ1-1, with no clear D. The V gene's germline CDR1 is SGHRS and CDR2 YFSETQ. V was trimmed by 4 bases and J by 1 base, leaving 11 bases between them. The CDR3 is made up of 14 amino acids. Full variable domain (outside the CDR3, taken from reference TRBV5-1 and TRBJ1-1): KAGVTQTPRYLIKTRGQQVTLSCSPISGHRSVSWYQQTPGQGLQFLFEYFSETQRNKGNFPGRFSGRQFSNSRSEMNVSTLELGDSALYLCASSVEPRNTEAFFGQGTRLTVV.

The chain recombines TRBV7-2 with TRBJ2-3, with TRBD2 identical over 9 bases. This CDR3 is 17 amino acids long. Looked up from germline, CDR1 is SGHTA and CDR2 is FQGNSA. Losses at the gene ends were 5 bases for V and 1 base for J; bases not matched to a gene: 10. The CDR3 reads CASSPLGVAGGTDTQYF. For the CDR3, the DNA is TGTGCCAGCAGCCCCCTAGGAGTAGCGGGGGGCACAGATACGCAGTATTTT. The complete variable domain, with remaining parts taken from reference TRBV7-2 and TRBJ2-3, reads GAGVSQSPSNKVTEKGKDVELRCDPISGHTALYWYRQSLGQGLEFLIYFQGNSAPDKSGLPSDRFSAERTGGSVSTLTIQRTQQEDSAVYLCASSPLGVAGGTDTQYFGPGTRLTVL.

The rearrangement joins TRBV6-6 to TRBJ2-3, with D perhaps matching TRBD1 (6 bases). Germline CDR1 is MNHNY and CDR2 is SVGAGI (reference sequence). Trimming cost V 6 bases and J 1 base, with 17 bases left between them. This CDR3 contains 16 residues. DNA for the CDR3: TGTGCCAGCAGACCGCAGGGGCTGAAGGGCACAGATACGCAGTATTTT. As protein: CASRPQGLKGTDTQYF.

The chain couples TRBV19 to TRBJ1-3, with D uncertain. Between the trimmed V and J ends, which lost 1 base and 0 bases, there was a span of 10 bases. The CDR3 spans 16 residues. CDR1 and CDR2 (germline): LNHDA, SQIVND (reference sequence). The CDR3 region is CASSIGRRYSGNTIYF. The CDR3 DNA sequence: TGTGCCAGTAGTATAGGCAGGCGCTACTCTGGAAACACCATATATTTT. Drawing the rest from reference TRBV19 and TRBJ1-3, the complete variable domain is DGGITQSPKYLFRKEGQNVTLSCEQNLNHDAMYWYRQDPGQGLRLIYYSQIVNDFQKGDIAEGYSVSREKKESFPLTVTSAQKNPTAFYLCASSIGRRYSGNTIYFGEGSWLTVV.

The rearrangement links TRBV15 to TRBJ1-5; D uncertain. The CDR3 is made up of 15 amino acids. Trimming stripped 0 bases from V and 2 bases from J, with 8 bases between. Germline assignment: CDR1 LNHNV and CDR2 YYDKDF (reference sequence). CDR3 sequence reads: CATSRDPLGNQPQHF. The CDR3, as DNA: TGTGCCACCAGCAGAGATCCCCTTGGCAATCAGCCCCAGCATTTT.

The gene calls are TRBV7-9 and TRBJ2-4; TRBD2 matches at 7 bases. CDR3 length: 16 residues. V was clipped by 6 bases and J by 0 bases; unmatched bases: 8. Germline CDR1 SEHNR, CDR2 FQNEAQ (reference sequence). In DNA, the CDR3 is TGTGCCAGCAGTAGACCTGGGGGGGTAGCCAAAAACATTCAGTACTTC. Protein sequence: CASSRPGGVAKNIQYF.

There are a few counts of this clone. The V call is TRBV5-1, the J call TRBJ2-7; TRBD2 might be the D (5 bases). The V and J ends lost 4 bases and 0 bases respectively, with 14 bases between them. The CDR3 sequence is 15 residues long. Germline CDR1 SGHRS, CDR2 YFSETQ. CDR3 region: CASSEGGSGSYEQYF. Here the CDR3 DNA reads TGCGCCAGCAGCGAAGGAGGTTCAGGCTCCTACGAGCAGTACTTC. Full variable domain (rest looked up from reference TRBV5-1 and TRBJ2-7): KAGVTQTPRYLIKTRGQQVTLSCSPISGHRSVSWYQQTPGQGLQFLFEYFSETQRNKGNFPGRFSGRQFSNSRSEMNVSTLELGDSALYLCASSEGGSGSYEQYFGPGTRLTVT.

The chain uses TRBV5-4 and TRBJ1-1; the match to TRBD1 covers 7 bases. The J segment lost 4 bases and the V segment lost 2 bases, leaving 11 bases of the junction unmatched. The germline V gene encodes CDR1 SGHNT and CDR2 YYREEE (reference sequence). The CDR3 sequence is 16 residues long. The CDR3 region has the DNA TGTGCCAGCAGCTTAATGACAGGGACTCGGGGCACTGAAGCTTTCTTT. Protein: CASSLMTGTRGTEAFF.

In this sample, this clone turned up a few times. The chain links TRBV10-1 to TRBJ2-5, with D unclear. The CDR3 extends over 12 amino acids. CDR1 is WNHNN, CDR2 SYGVQD, per germline (reference sequence). The V end was cut by 0 bases, the J end by 5 bases, with 4 bases between. CDR3 nucleotide sequence: TGCGCCAGCAGTGAGTCCGGGGAGACCCAGTACTTC. Amino acids: CASSESGETQYF.

This chain joins TRBV29-1 and TRBJ2-1; the match to TRBD1 covers 8 bases. The CDR3 is 13 amino acids. CDR1 and CDR2 from the germline V gene are SQVTM and ANQGSEA. The V gene end was trimmed by 1 base and the J gene end by 12 bases; junction bases not matched to a gene: 8. CDR3 in amino acids: CSVEALTGAGQFF. In DNA form, the CDR3 reads TGCAGCGTTGAAGCCTTGACAGGGGCTGGGCAGTTCTTC.

The chain couples TRBV6-6 to TRBJ2-6; no clear D. Trimming left V 4 bases short and J 4 bases short, with 5 bases between. The CDR3 is made up of 13 amino acids. Germline V gives CDR1 MNHNY, CDR2 SVGAGI (reference sequence). The CDR3 spells CASSSPGANVLTF. CDR3 nucleotide sequence: TGTGCCAGCAGTTCCCCAGGGGCCAACGTCCTGACTTTC.

The chain uses TRBV6-6 and TRBJ2-5; 11 bases fit TRBD1. With 5 bases clipped from V and 5 bases from J, the junction kept 10 bases outside the gene matches. The CDR3 contains 16 residues. Per germline, CDR1 MNHNY and CDR2 SVGAGI (reference sequence). CDR3 in amino acids: CASSTRDRGYRETQYF. CDR3 DNA: TGTGCCAGCAGTACTCGGGACAGGGGGTACCGGGAGACCCAGTACTTC.

The chain employs TRBV2 and TRBJ2-7, with D tentatively TRBD1 (6 bases). Germline CDR1 reads SNHLY; CDR2 reads FYNNEI. The CDR3 runs 14 residues. V was clipped by 3 bases and J by 3 bases, with 12 bases between them. CDR3 nucleotide sequence: TGTGCCAGCAGTGAGGACAGCCGGGTCTACGAGCAGTACTTC. This encodes CASSEDSRVYEQYF. The full variable domain, in which reference TRBV2 and TRBJ2-7 provide the parts outside the CDR3, is EPEVTQTPSHQVTQMGQEVILRCVPISNHLYFYWYRQILGQKVEFLVSFYNNEISEKSEIFDDQFSVERPDGSNFTLKIRSTKLEDSAMYFCASSEDSRVYEQYFGPGTRLTVT.

This clone came up once. The chain is built from TRBV11-2 and TRBJ2-3, with TRBD2 matching 11 bases. J gave up 4 bases and V 5 bases, and 2 bases lay outside the gene matches. The CDR3 is 14 residues long. Germline V lookup: CDR1 SGHAT, CDR2 FQNNGV. The CDR3 nucleotides read TGTGCCAGCAGCCGTAGCGGGAGGGCAGATACGCAGTATTTT. It specifies CASSRSGRADTQYF. Filled out from reference TRBV11-2 and TRBJ2-3, the complete variable domain reads EAGVAQSPRYKIIEKRQSVAFWCNPISGHATLYWYQQILGQGPKLLIQFQNNGVVDDSQLPKDRFSAERLKGVDSTLKIQPAKLEDSAVYLCASSRSGRADTQYFGPGTRLTVL.

This clone was counted a single time. The chain combines TRBV30 with TRBJ1-2; D perhaps matches TRBD1 (5 bases). V was clipped by 4 bases and J by 8 bases, with 11 bases between them. The CDR3 covers 11 residues. Germline V gene lookup returns CDR1 GTSNPN and CDR2 SVGIG (reference sequence). This chain's CDR3 is CAWKPGHGYTF. The CDR3, as DNA: TGTGCCTGGAAACCAGGGCACGGCTACACCTTC.